This T cell receptor beta chain was retrieved from a study of cytomegalovirus exposure and HLA in healthy donors. Study-level points and caveats: In an earlier analysis, productive rearrangement rates for most beta V segments clustered near 87% or 30%. The authors excluded some V segments, including TRBV6-2 and TRBV6-3, as indistinguishable. For presence/absence analyses, sequencing depth was assumed to be roughly uniform across donors.

About this clone: Its antigen is undetermined.

The CDR3 sequence is 14 residues long. The germline V and J ends were trimmed by 6 bases and 2 bases, with 14 bases remaining between them. Germline V gene sequence: CDR1 MNHEY, CDR2 SVGAGI. The PCR made use of 60 Vbeta and 13 Jbeta primers. The assay was immunoSEQ multiplex PCR, and TCRdb's table has in-frame clones only and misses some. The table has 65,000 to 90,000 clones, more than 70% seen once. This TCR was recovered from a woman aged 40-49 years in good health and CMV-seropositive. The sequencing input was PBMCs. The chain employs TRBV6-5 and TRBJ2-7; weak D call: TRBD1 (7 bases). The DNA for the CDR3 is TGTGCCAGCAGCTTGACAGGGAGGACCTACGAGCAGTACTTC. Amino acids: CASSLTGRTYEQYF.